A selection of T cell receptor beta chains follows, all from one sample in a study of blood T cell repertoires in COVID-19. This table comes from immunoSEQ multiplex PCR, and its TCRdb copy is limited to in-frame clones, with some not included. The sample has 200,000 to 300,000 clones, less than 90% seen once. Material for sequencing was peripheral blood. The source of these receptors is a man aged 30-40 years with active or convalescent COVID-19. The CDR3 runs from the conserved cysteine through the conserved F or W. Each record gives: J gene, D gene, V gene, clone size, CDR3 protein, CDR3 DNA. The D gene is left open where the match is weak. Where a row states a size, it is once, few, many or the class of an expanded clone; other rows omit it.

TRBJ1-6 NA TRBV4-1 NA CASSQDLRSPLHF TGCGCCAGCAGCCAAGATCTACGTTCACCCCTCCACTTT
TRBJ1-2 NA TRBV30 NA CAWRLGHQIDGYTF TGTGCCTGGAGGTTAGGACACCAGATTGATGGCTACACCTTC
TRBJ2-1 TRBD1 TRBV29-1 NA CSVFGTDYNEQFF TGCAGCGTCTTCGGGACAGATTACAATGAGCAGTTCTTC
TRBJ2-3 TRBD2 TRBV27 NA CASSLTSGYTDTQYF TGTGCCAGCAGTCTGACTAGCGGATACACAGATACGCAGTATTTT
TRBJ2-7 TRBD1 TRBV10-3 NA CAISVQGPRSSYEQYF TGTGCCATCAGTGTACAGGGGCCGAGGAGCTCCTACGAGCAGTACTTC
TRBJ1-5 NA TRBV20-1 NA CSASSNNQPQHF TGCAGTGCTAGTTCTAATAATCAGCCCCAGCATTTT
TRBJ2-7 NA TRBV5-5 once CASSVGSYEQYF TGTGCCAGCAGCGTCGGGAGCTACGAGCAGTACTTC
TRBJ2-1 NA TRBV25-1 few CASSYLGNEQFF TGTGCCAGCAGTTACCTCGGGAATGAGCAGTTCTTC
TRBJ1-4 TRBD1 TRBV7-9 NA CASSAQGAANEKLFF TGTGCCAGCAGCGCCCAGGGGGCAGCTAATGAAAAACTGTTTTTT
TRBJ1-5 NA TRBV7-2 NA CASSLAAGNNQPQHF TGTGCCAGCAGCTTAGCAGCGGGGAACAATCAGCCCCAGCATTTT
TRBJ1-6 NA TRBV10-3 NA CAISEGNSPLHF TGTGCCATCAGTGAGGGCAATTCACCCCTCCACTTT
TRBJ1-4 TRBD1 TRBV18 once CASSPPPGTGVGEKLFF TGTGCCAGCTCACCACCGCCCGGGACAGGGGTCGGTGAAAAACTGTTTTTT
TRBJ1-2 TRBD1 TRBV5-6 NA CASSPRQGLNYGYTF TGTGCCAGCAGCCCCAGACAGGGGCTTAACTATGGCTACACCTTC
TRBJ1-3 NA TRBV30 NA CAWSQNTGSSGNTIYF TGTGCCTGGAGCCAAAACACAGGGAGCTCTGGAAACACCATATATTTT
TRBJ1-1 NA TRBV5-1 NA CASSRGGLDTEAFF TGCGCCAGCAGCCGGGGGGGGCTGGACACTGAAGCTTTCTTT
TRBJ1-4 TRBD1 TRBV10-3 NA CAISVRGGAEKLFF TGTGCCATCAGTGTTCGAGGGGGCGCCGAAAAACTGTTTTTT
TRBJ1-2 NA TRBV9 once CASSPSTASPNYGYTF TGTGCCAGCAGCCCCTCTACCGCTTCACCAAACTATGGCTACACCTTC
TRBJ2-5 TRBD1 TRBV19 NA CATTGGGETQYF TGTGCCACTACAGGGGGTGGGGAGACCCAGTACTTC
TRBJ1-5 NA TRBV5-5 NA CASSFASSRNQPQHF TGTGCCAGCAGCTTTGCGTCCTCCCGCAATCAGCCCCAGCATTTT
TRBJ2-4 TRBD2 TRBV3-1/TRBV3-2 NA CASSQDLDRSGGPPSYF TGTGCCAGCAGCCAAGATCTTGATCGTAGCGGGGGCCCGCCGTCGTACTTC
TRBJ2-7 NA TRBV5-4 NA CASSLGGYEQYF TGTGCCAGCAGCTTGGGCGGCTACGAGCAGTACTTC
TRBJ2-6 NA TRBV30 few CAWSDGYSGANVLTF TGTGCCTGGAGTGACGGTTACTCTGGGGCCAACGTCCTGACTTTC
TRBJ2-7 TRBD2 TRBV9 NA CASSVGLAGSYEQYF TGTGCCAGCAGCGTAGGACTAGCGGGGTCCTACGAGCAGTACTTC
TRBJ1-4 NA TRBV4-1 NA CATSRRGGAEIEKLFF TGCGCCACCAGCCGCCGAGGAGGGGCCGAGATTGAAAAACTGTTTTTT
TRBJ2-5 TRBD2 TRBV27 NA CASSWASGGRQPLQETQYF TGTGCCAGCAGTTGGGCTAGCGGGGGGCGACAACCGCTACAAGAGACCCAGTACTTC
TRBJ1-2 TRBD1 TRBV7-6 once CASSLGGGGYGYTF TGTGCCAGCAGCTTAGGAGGGGGCGGCTATGGCTACACCTTC
TRBJ2-1 NA TRBV9 NA CASSGSGNPSYNEQFF TGTGCCAGCAGCGGATCAGGGAACCCCTCCTACAATGAGCAGTTCTTC
TRBJ1-2 TRBD1 TRBV2 NA CASIPGQIYGYTF TGTGCCAGCATTCCGGGACAGATCTATGGCTACACCTTC
TRBJ2-1 NA TRBV10-2 NA CASSEPSESSYNEQFF TGCGCCAGCAGTGAGCCCAGCGAAAGCTCCTACAATGAGCAGTTCTTC
TRBJ1-1 TRBD1 TRBV5-1 NA CASSLEPDRRNTEAFF TGCGCCAGCAGCTTGGAACCGGACAGGAGGAACACTGAAGCTTTCTTT
TRBJ1-2 TRBD1 TRBV4-1 NA CASSQETGRHYGYTF TGCGCCAGCAGCCAAGAGACAGGGAGGCACTATGGCTACACCTTC
TRBJ2-1 TRBD2 TRBV5-1 few CASSLERSSGGNEQFF TGCGCCAGCAGCTTGGAAAGGTCTAGCGGGGGCAATGAGCAGTTCTTC
TRBJ1-1 NA TRBV10-3 NA CAISANENTEAFF TGTGCCATATCCGCTAACGAGAACACTGAAGCTTTCTTT
TRBJ1-5 TRBD1 TRBV27 once CASSLGQINQPQHF TGTGCCAGCAGTTTGGGACAGATCAATCAGCCCCAGCATTTT
TRBJ2-1 NA TRBV7-2 NA CASSLGGGGPNEQFF TGTGCCAGCAGCTTAGGTGGGGGCGGGCCGAATGAGCAGTTCTTC
TRBJ2-7 NA TRBV5-1 NA CASSLSDSTYEQYF TGCGCCAGCAGCTTGAGCGACAGTACCTACGAGCAGTACTTC
TRBJ1-4 NA TRBV5-1 NA CASSLAPGSNEKLFF TGCGCCAGCAGCTTGGCCCCGGGGTCTAATGAAAAACTGTTTTTT
TRBJ1-1 NA TRBV14 NA CASSQVGAGDGAFF TGTGCCAGCAGCCAAGTGGGGGCGGGGGATGGGGCTTTCTTT
TRBJ2-2 NA TRBV29-1 NA CSVGTANTGELFF TGCAGCGTTGGGACAGCGAACACCGGGGAGCTGTTTTTT
TRBJ1-5 TRBD1 TRBV30 NA CAWRTGSQPQHF TGTGCCTGGAGGACAGGGAGTCAGCCCCAGCATTTT
TRBJ1-1 TRBD1 TRBV12-3/TRBV12-4 NA CASSFGQDLEAFF TGTGCCAGCAGTTTCGGACAGGACCTAGAAGCTTTCTTT
TRBJ2-7 NA TRBV7-9 NA CASSLVHAGTLAQYF TGTGCCAGCAGCTTAGTTCACGCCGGGACATTGGCGCAGTACTTC
TRBJ2-5 NA TRBV18 NA CASSPAGGLRETQYF TGTGCCAGCTCACCGGCAGGTGGGTTAAGGGAGACCCAGTACTTC
TRBJ1-2 TRBD1 TRBV18 NA CASSPTGDYGYTF TGTGCCAGCTCACCAACAGGGGATTATGGCTACACCTTC